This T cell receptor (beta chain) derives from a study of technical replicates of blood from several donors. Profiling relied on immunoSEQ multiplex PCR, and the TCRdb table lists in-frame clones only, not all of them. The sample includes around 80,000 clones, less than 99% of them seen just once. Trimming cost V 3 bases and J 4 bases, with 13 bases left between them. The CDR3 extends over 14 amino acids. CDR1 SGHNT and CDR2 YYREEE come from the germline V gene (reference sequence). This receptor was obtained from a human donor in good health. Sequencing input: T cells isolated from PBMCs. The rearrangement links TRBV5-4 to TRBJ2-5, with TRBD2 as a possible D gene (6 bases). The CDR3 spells CASSSRLEPETQYF. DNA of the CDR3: TGTGCCAGCAGCTCCCGACTAGAGCCAGAGACCCAGTACTTC.